This T cell receptor beta chain was sequenced during a study of blood T cell repertoires in COVID-19. Study-level background: Sites in the United States, Italy and Spain provided acute and convalescent COVID-19 samples. The analysed material was cDNA or gDNA that came from T cells, B-cell-depleted T cells, or PBMCs.

Per the study methods: Reference gene primer amplification gave nucleated cell count estimates. Profiled with immunoSEQ multiplex PCR; TCRdb holds only in-frame clones, not every one. From that table come the V and J calls and clone size; the DNA was used to work out D and trimming. The data hold 180,000 or so clones, with more than 85% observed a single time. CDR3 length: 14 amino acids. Germline CDR1 SGHTA, CDR2 FQGNSA. V lost 4 bases and J 5 bases, leaving 14 bases between the germline ends. The TCR sequence derives from a woman older than 75 in a cohort sampled during active or convalescent COVID-19. This chain joins TRBV7-2 and TRBJ2-5; D perhaps matches TRBD2 (5 bases). The sequencing sample was made of peripheral blood. DNA for the CDR3: TGTGCCAGCAGCTCCCCCACAGCGGAGGAGACCCAGTACTTC. Protein sequence: CASSSPTAEETQYF.